A single sample is the source of the 27 T cell receptor beta chains below, sequenced in a study of tumor and adjacent non-tumor tissue in lung cancer. A modified ARM-PCR protocol with three rounds of nested PCR amplified TCRbeta. Using its own MiXCR run on the multiplex PCR reads, TCRdb lists one record per CDR3 protein. The data contain tens of thousands of distinct CDR3 sequences, around four fifths of them singletons. RNA was extracted from bulk tissue without any cell sorting. Specimen: lung tumor tissue. These receptor sequences come from a man aged 60 to 75 with non-small cell lung cancer.

The table lists this clonotype with a few counts. V is TRBV28 and J is TRBJ2-1; weak D call: TRBD1 (5 bases). There are 16 residues in the CDR3. Between the trimmed V and J ends, which lost 2 bases and 5 bases, there was a span of 16 bases. The germline CDR1 and CDR2 sequences are MDHEN and SYDVKM. The CDR3 coding sequence is TGTGCCAGCAGTTTAACAGGATTCAGCCTGAACAATGAGCAGTTCTTC. It encodes CASSLTGFSLNNEQFF.

In the case of this clonotype: A junction boundary mismatches the germline segment, possibly from a read error. The chain is built from TRBV20-1 and TRBJ2-1; the match to TRBD2 covers 11 bases. There are 20 residues in the CDR3. Germline CDR1 and CDR2: DFQATT and SNEGSKA (reference sequence). The CDR3 protein is CSARDLISGRALKNYNEQSF. The CDR3 nucleotides are TGCAGTGCTAGAGATTTGATTAGCGGGAGGGCCTTGAAAAACTACAATGAGCAGTCCTTC.

On this clonotype itself: Germline and junction disagree at one end, which may indicate a read error. The CDR3 DNA reads TGCAGTGTTAGAGGAAACACCTACGCTGGCTACACCTTC. Translated, it gives CSVRGNTYAGYTF. The chain joins TRBV20-1 to TRBJ1-2; D unresolved. This CDR3 region has 13 residues. The V gene's germline CDR1 is DFQATT and CDR2 SNEGSKA (reference sequence).

As to this clonotype: Germline and junction disagree at one end, which may indicate a read error. The rearrangement uses TRBV6-5 and TRBJ2-3; TRBD2 is a possible D gene (6 bases). From germline, CDR1 is MNHEY and CDR2 SVGAGI. There are 14 residues in the CDR3. CDR3 sequence: CTSRPGVSTDTQYF. The CDR3 DNA follows: TGTACCAGCCGCCCGGGGGTTAGTACAGATACGCAGTATTTT.

This clonotype turned up a few times. A much more abundant neighbour one base away suggests this may be a read error. Given the absence of the conserved phenylalanine or tryptophan at the CDR3 end, a read error is likely. This chain uses TRBV20-1 with TRBJ1-1, with TRBD1 as a possible D gene (5 bases). CDR1 is DFQATT and CDR2 is SNEGSKA in the germline V gene (reference sequence). There are 12 residues in the CDR3. V lost 3 bases, J lost 5 bases, and 10 bases lay in between. Here the CDR3 DNA reads TGCAGTGCTAGGAGGGGATGGACTGAAGCTTTCTCT. This encodes CSARRGWTEAFS.

With respect to this clonotype: At one end, the junction sequence differs from germline, possibly due to a read error. The rearrangement links TRBV20-1 to TRBJ2-3, with D possibly matching TRBD1 (5 bases). Germline values: CDR1 DFQATT, CDR2 SNEGSKA (reference sequence). There are 13 residues in the CDR3. Here the CDR3 reads CSATGLDTDTRYF. The CDR3 DNA is TGCAGCGCTACCGGGTTGGACACAGATACGCGGTATTTT.

The V and J genes are TRBV11-2 and TRBJ2-7; D not resolved. The CDR3 is 11 amino acids. Between the trimmed V and J ends, which lost 5 bases and 0 bases, there was a span of 2 bases. Germline-derived CDR1 and CDR2 are SGHAT and FQNNGV. The CDR3 DNA is TGTGCCAGCAGCCACTCCTACGAGCAGTACTTC. This gives the protein CASSHSYEQYF. The entire variable domain, with the rest obtained from reference TRBV11-2 and TRBJ2-7, is as follows: EAGVAQSPRYKIIEKRQSVAFWCNPISGHATLYWYQQILGQGPKLLIQFQNNGVVDDSQLPKDRFSAERLKGVDSTLKIQPAKLEDSAVYLCASSHSYEQYFGPGTRLTVT.

For this clonotype: A read error is likely, as this CDR3 ends without the conserved phenylalanine or tryptophan. The chain has TRBV6-5 and TRBJ2-5; the match to TRBD1 covers 8 bases. This CDR3 region has 15 residues. CDR1 is MNHEY and CDR2 is SVGAGI in the germline V gene. In DNA, the CDR3 is TGTGTCAGCAGTTATACAGGGGGTGAGGGGGAGACCCAGTACCTC. Amino acid sequence: CVSSYTGGEGETQYL.

Turning to this clonotype: The junction shows a germline mismatch at one end, possibly a read error. As DNA, the CDR3 is TGTGCCAACAGTGAATCGGTCGGGGAGATCTTATACGAGCAGTACTTC. It codes for CANSESVGEILYEQYF. V is TRBV6-1 and J is TRBJ2-7; tentatively, D is TRBD2 (5 bases). The length of the CDR3 is 16 residues. CDR1 is MNHNS, CDR2 SASEGT, per germline.

Remarks on this clonotype: One junction end disagrees with the germline gene, perhaps due to a read error. The V call is TRBV2, the J call TRBJ2-1, with 7 bases matching TRBD2. Germline CDR1 SNHLY, CDR2 FYNNEI. The CDR3 has 16 amino acids. CDR3 nucleotide sequence: TGTGCCAGCAGTGAAATAGGCGGGAGCTCCTACAATAAGCAGTTCTTC. Its protein product is CASSEIGGSSYNKQFF.

This clonotype was observed a few times. Since no conserved phenylalanine or tryptophan closes the CDR3, a read error is the likely cause. This rearrangement joins TRBV6-5 to TRBJ2-7; perhaps TRBD2 as D (6 bases). CDR3 length: 15 residues. Trimming shortened V by 0 bases and J by 10 bases, and 19 bases separated the two germline ends. CDR1 and CDR2 (germline): MNHEY, SVGAGI. The CDR3 reads CASSYSRRETADQYI. The CDR3 DNA follows: TGTGCCAGCAGTTACTCGAGGAGGGAGACGGCCGACCAGTACATC.

This clonotype was found many times. The chain is built from TRBV20-1 and TRBJ1-2, with a weak D call TRBD1 (6 bases). V was cut by 0 bases and J by 8 bases, with 10 bases left in between. The CDR3 contains 12 residues. Germline V gene data show CDR1 as DFQATT and CDR2 as SNEGSKA (reference sequence). The CDR3 reads CSAREGGRGYTF. The DNA for the CDR3 is TGCAGTGCTAGAGAGGGGGGGCGCGGCTACACCTTC.

The V and J genes are TRBV6-5 and TRBJ1-2; D gene unclear. CDR1 and CDR2 from the germline V gene are MNHEY and SVGAGI. The CDR3 spans 14 residues. CDR3 coding DNA: TGTGGCATCAGTAATCGACAACTTCTCTATGGCTACACCTTC. Translating it yields CGISNRQLLYGYTF.

About this clonotype itself: The CDR3 does not end in the conserved phenylalanine or tryptophan, so this is likely a read error. This chain connects TRBV20-1 to TRBJ2-7; 8 bases match TRBD2. Germline-derived CDR1 and CDR2 are DFQATT and SNEGSKA (reference sequence). The CDR3 is made up of 15 amino acids. The CDR3 spells CRASPQAGEFYEQYS. The CDR3 nucleotides read TGCAGAGCTAGCCCTCAAGCGGGAGAGTTCTACGAGCAGTACTCC.

This clonotype was detected ten times or more. The rearrangement joins TRBV20-1 to TRBJ2-1; 10 bases map to TRBD2. After removal of 6 bases from V and 1 base from J, the junction contained 6 bases not matched to a gene. Germline loops: CDR1 DFQATT, CDR2 SNEGSKA (reference sequence). This CDR3 is built from 15 residues. The CDR3 spells CSAKGLAESYNEQFF. The DNA for the CDR3 is TGCAGTGCCAAAGGACTAGCGGAATCCTACAATGAGCAGTTCTTC.

This clonotype was detected ten times or more. The V gene is TRBV6-5, the J gene TRBJ1-2; perhaps TRBD1 as D (6 bases). Germline loops: CDR1 MNHEY, CDR2 SVGAGI. V was shortened by 6 bases and J by 6 bases, with 17 bases between the two germline ends. The CDR3 spans 14 residues. CDR3 DNA: TGTGCCAGCAGACCTCGGACAGTCCTCAATGGCTACACCTTC. Protein sequence: CASRPRTVLNGYTF.

Comment on this clonotype: The conserved phenylalanine or tryptophan normally closing the CDR3 is absent here, so this likely arose from a read error. The genes are TRBV10-1 and TRBJ2-2; 7 nucleotides match TRBD2. In germline, CDR1 is WNHNN, CDR2 SYGVQD (reference sequence). This CDR3 spans 14 amino acids. The CDR3 coding sequence is TGCGCCAGCACTGAGTCGGGAGGAGCCAGGGAGCTGTTTTCT. This gives the protein CASTESGGARELFS.

Regarding this clonotype: Here the CDR3 omits its conserved ending phenylalanine or tryptophan, so a read error is the likely source. The chain recombines TRBV20-1 with TRBJ1-1, with 7 bases identical to TRBD1. The CDR3 is made up of 14 amino acids. The germline CDR1 and CDR2 sequences are DFQATT and SNEGSKA (reference sequence). The CDR3 reads CSAVSRGMNTDAFY. The CDR3 DNA sequence: TGCAGTGCTGTCTCCAGGGGGATGAACACTGATGCTTTCTAT.

Concerning this clonotype itself: At one end the junction does not follow the germline gene, possibly because of a read error. This chain joins TRBV29-1 and TRBJ1-1; 7 bases align to TRBD1. Germline V CDR1 and CDR2: SQVTM, ANQGSEA. CDR3 length equals 15 residues. The CDR3 reads CSGQQGWGMITEALF. CDR3 bases: TGCAGCGGACAACAGGGGTGGGGGATGATCACTGAAGCTCTCTTT.

Details on this clonotype: This CDR3 fails to terminate in the conserved phenylalanine or tryptophan, so it likely reflects a read error. V is TRBV28 and J is TRBJ2-7, with TRBD1 matching 7 bases. CDR3 length: 14 amino acids. The V and J ends lost 5 bases and 4 bases, in that order; junction bases with no gene match: 8. Germline loops: CDR1 MDHEN, CDR2 SYDVKM. In DNA, the CDR3 is TGTGCCAGCAGTGGTTCCGGGACAGCATACGAGCAGTACTCC. Translated, it gives CASSGSGTAYEQYS.

A note on this clonotype: Relative to the germline gene, one junction end is altered; a read error may explain this. The rearrangement joins TRBV11-1 to TRBJ2-1; the match to TRBD2 covers 7 bases. The germline V gene encodes CDR1 SGHAT and CDR2 FQDESV (reference sequence). The CDR3 contains 16 residues. The CDR3 reads CTSSPGTRGRYNERFF. The CDR3 DNA sequence: TGTACCAGCAGTCCAGGGACGCGGGGGAGATACAATGAGCGGTTCTTC. Supplemented by reference TRBV11-1 and TRBJ2-1, the full variable domain reads EAEVAQSPRYKITEKSQAVAFWCDPISGHATLYWYRQILGQGPELLVQFQDESVVDDSQLPKDRFSAERLKGVDSTLKIQPAELGDSAMYLCTSSPGTRGRYNERFFGPGTRLTVL.

This clonotype was observed once. Relative to the germline gene, one junction end is altered; a read error may explain this. This chain connects TRBV6-5 to TRBJ2-2; 9 nucleotides agree with TRBD2. This CDR3 has 17 residues. Germline-derived CDR1 and CDR2 are MNHEY and SVGAGI. The CDR3 DNA sequence: TGTGCCAGAAGTTATTCAATGGGAGCGGGGGGAACCGGGGAGCTGTTTTTT. It specifies CARSYSMGAGGTGELFF.

As for this clonotype: Germline is not matched at one junction end, which may reflect a read error. The chain links TRBV5-6 to TRBJ2-7; 7 bases map to TRBD2. The CDR3 is 12 residues long. Germline CDR1 reads SGHDT; CDR2 reads YYEEEE. CDR3 loop: CSSSSGIYEQYF. CDR3 nucleotide sequence: TGTTCCAGCAGCAGCGGGATCTACGAGCAGTACTTC. Full variable domain (missing parts from reference TRBV5-6 and TRBJ2-7): DAGVTQSPTHLIKTRGQQVTLRCSPKSGHDTVSWYQQALGQGPQFIFQYYEEEERQRGNFPDRFSGHQFPNYSSELNVNALLLGDSALYLCSSSSGIYEQYFGPGTRLTVT.

On this clonotype itself: One end of the junction fails to match germline, which may point to a read error. The J gene is TRBJ2-1, the V gene TRBV29-1; D is unresolved. The V gene's germline CDR1 is SQVTM and CDR2 ANQGSEA. The CDR3 totals 12 residues. CDR3 nucleotides: TGCATCGTTGGAATGTGGGCCAATGAGCAGTTCTTC. This encodes CIVGMWANEQFF.

With respect to this clonotype: This may be a read error: a much more frequent sequence differs by one nucleotide. The CDR3 does not end in the conserved phenylalanine or tryptophan, so this is likely a read error. The V gene is TRBV29-1, the J gene TRBJ2-3; 7 bases line up with TRBD2. Unmatched junction bases numbered 6, after V lost 4 bases and J lost 8 bases. Germline loops: CDR1 SQVTM, CDR2 ANQGSEA. The length of the CDR3 is 12 residues. The CDR3 bases are TGCAGCGTTGGTTTATGGGGGGGTACGCAGTATCTT. It specifies CSVGLWGGTQYL.

As concerns this clonotype: Relative to the germline gene, one junction end is altered; a read error may explain this. CDR3 bases: TGTGCCAGCGGCCGCAAGGTAGATGATCAGACCCAGCATTTT. Its translation is CASGRKVDDQTQHF. This chain uses TRBV28 with TRBJ1-5; no clear D. The CDR3 is 14 residues long. The germline V gene encodes CDR1 MDHEN and CDR2 SYDVKM. The whole variable domain, filled in from reference TRBV28 and TRBJ1-5, reads DVKVTQSSRYLVKRTGEKVFLECVQDMDHENMFWYRQDPGLGLRLIYFSYDVKMKEKGDIPEGYSVSREKKERFSLILESASTNQTSMYLCASGRKVDDQTQHFGDGTRLSIL.

The chain employs TRBV20-1 and TRBJ2-7; 7 positions agree with TRBD1. The length of the CDR3 is 14 residues. Germline CDR1 and CDR2: DFQATT and SNEGSKA (reference sequence). J lost 4 bases, V lost 4 bases, and 10 bases had no gene match. Here the CDR3 reads CSAKRRTGEYEQYF. As DNA, the CDR3 is TGCAGTGCTAAGCGCCGAACAGGGGAGTACGAGCAGTACTTC.